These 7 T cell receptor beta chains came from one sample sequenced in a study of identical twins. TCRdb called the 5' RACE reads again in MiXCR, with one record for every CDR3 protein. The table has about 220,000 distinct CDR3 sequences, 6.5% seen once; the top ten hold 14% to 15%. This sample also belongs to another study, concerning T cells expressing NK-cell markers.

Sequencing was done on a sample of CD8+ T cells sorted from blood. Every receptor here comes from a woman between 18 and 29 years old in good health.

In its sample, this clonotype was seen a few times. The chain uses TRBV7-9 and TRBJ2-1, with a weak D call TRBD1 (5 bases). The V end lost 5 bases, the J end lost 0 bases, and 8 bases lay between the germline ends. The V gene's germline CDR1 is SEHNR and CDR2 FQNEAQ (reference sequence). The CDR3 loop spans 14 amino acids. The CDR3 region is CASSGAASYNEQFF. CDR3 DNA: TGTGCCAGCAGCGGGGCAGCCTCCTACAATGAGCAGTTCTTC.

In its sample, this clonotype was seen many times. For the CDR3, the DNA is TGTGCCAGCAGTTTAAGGGGAATAAGCAATCAGCCCCAGCATTTT. As protein: CASSLRGISNQPQHF. V is TRBV27 and J is TRBJ1-5, with D possibly matching TRBD1 (5 bases). CDR3 size: 15 residues. Deletions cut 2 bases from V and 1 base from J, with 9 bases between. Germline CDR1 reads MNHEY; CDR2 reads SMNVEV (reference sequence).

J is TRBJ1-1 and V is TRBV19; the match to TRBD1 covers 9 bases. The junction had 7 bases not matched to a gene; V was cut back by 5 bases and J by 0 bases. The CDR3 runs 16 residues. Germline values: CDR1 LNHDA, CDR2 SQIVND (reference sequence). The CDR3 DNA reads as TGTGCCAGTAGTCTTACAGGGGGCGCTGTGAACACTGAAGCTTTCTTT. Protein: CASSLTGGAVNTEAFF.

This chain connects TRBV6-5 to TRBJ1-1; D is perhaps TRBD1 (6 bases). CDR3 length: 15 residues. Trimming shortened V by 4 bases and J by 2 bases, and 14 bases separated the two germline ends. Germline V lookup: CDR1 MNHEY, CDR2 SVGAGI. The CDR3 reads CASSFQGSSNTEAFF. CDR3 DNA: TGTGCCAGCAGTTTTCAGGGGTCCAGCAACACTGAAGCTTTCTTT.

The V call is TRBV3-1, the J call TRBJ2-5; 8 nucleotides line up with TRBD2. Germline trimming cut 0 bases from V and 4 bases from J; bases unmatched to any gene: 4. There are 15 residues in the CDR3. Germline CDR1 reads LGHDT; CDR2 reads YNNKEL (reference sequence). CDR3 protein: CASSQESGGPETQYF. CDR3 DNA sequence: TGTGCCAGCAGCCAAGAATCGGGAGGGCCAGAGACCCAGTACTTC.

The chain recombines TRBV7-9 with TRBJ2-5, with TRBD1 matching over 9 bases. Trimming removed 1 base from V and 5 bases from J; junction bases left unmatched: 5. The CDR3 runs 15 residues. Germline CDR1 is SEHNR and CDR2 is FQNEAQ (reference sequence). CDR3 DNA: TGTGCCAGCAGCTTAGAAGGGACAGGGAGGGAGACCCAGTACTTC. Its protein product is CASSLEGTGRETQYF.

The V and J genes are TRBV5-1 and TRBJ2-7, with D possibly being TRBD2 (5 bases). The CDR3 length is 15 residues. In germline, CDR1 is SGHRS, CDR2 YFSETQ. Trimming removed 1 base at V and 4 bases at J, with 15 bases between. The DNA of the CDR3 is TGCGCCAGCAGCTTGAGGTCGCGGGTAGAGTACGAGCAGTACTTC. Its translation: CASSLRSRVEYEQYF.